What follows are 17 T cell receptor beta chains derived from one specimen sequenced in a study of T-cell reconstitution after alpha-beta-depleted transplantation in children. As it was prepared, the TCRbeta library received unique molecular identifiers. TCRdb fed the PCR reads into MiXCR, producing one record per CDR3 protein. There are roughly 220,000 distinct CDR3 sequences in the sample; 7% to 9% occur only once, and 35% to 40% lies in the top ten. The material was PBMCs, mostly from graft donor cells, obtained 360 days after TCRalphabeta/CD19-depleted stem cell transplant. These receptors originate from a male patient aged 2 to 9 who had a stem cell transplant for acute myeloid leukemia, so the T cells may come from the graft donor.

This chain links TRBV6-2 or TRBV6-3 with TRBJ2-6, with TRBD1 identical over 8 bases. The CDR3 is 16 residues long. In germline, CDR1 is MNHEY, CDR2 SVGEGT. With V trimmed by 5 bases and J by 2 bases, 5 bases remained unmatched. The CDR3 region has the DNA TGTGCCAGCAGTGACCTCAGGGGGCCTGGGGCCAACGTCCTGACTTTC. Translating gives CASSDLRGPGANVLTF.

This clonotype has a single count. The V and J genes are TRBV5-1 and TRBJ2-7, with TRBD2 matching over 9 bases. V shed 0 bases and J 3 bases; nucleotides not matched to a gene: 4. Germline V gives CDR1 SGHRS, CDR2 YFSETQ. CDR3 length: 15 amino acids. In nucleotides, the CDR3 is TGCGCCAGCAGCTTGGTTCTAGCGGGGAACTACGAGCAGTACGTC. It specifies CASSLVLAGNYEQYV.

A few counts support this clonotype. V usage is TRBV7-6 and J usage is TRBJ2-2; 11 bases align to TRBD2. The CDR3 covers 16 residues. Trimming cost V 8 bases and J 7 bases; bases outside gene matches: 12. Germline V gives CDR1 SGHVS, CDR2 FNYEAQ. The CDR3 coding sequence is TGTGCCAGCGAACCTAGCGGGAGGAGGGTTGGCGGGGAGCTGTTTTTT. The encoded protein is CASEPSGRRVGGELFF.

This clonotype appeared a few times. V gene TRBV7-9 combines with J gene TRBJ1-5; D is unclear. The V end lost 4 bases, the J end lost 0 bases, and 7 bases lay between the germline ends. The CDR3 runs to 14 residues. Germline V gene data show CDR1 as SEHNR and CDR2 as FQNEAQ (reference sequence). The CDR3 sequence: CASSSGYSNQPQHF. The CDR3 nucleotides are TGTGCCAGCAGCTCGGGGTATAGCAATCAGCCCCAGCATTTT.

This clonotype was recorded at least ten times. CDR3 protein: CASSSRRNTGELFF. The CDR3 nucleotides read TGTGCCAGCAGTTCGCGGAGGAACACCGGGGAGCTGTTTTTT. The chain has TRBV12-3 or TRBV12-4 and TRBJ2-2, with no clear D. Deletions cut 4 bases from V and 1 base from J, with 7 bases between. This CDR3 contains 14 residues.

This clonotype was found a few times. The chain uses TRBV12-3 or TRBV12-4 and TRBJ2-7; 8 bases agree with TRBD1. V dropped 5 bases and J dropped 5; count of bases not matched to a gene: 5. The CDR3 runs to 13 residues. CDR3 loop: CASSRTGMDEQYF. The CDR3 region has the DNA TGTGCCAGCAGTAGGACAGGGATGGACGAGCAGTACTTC.

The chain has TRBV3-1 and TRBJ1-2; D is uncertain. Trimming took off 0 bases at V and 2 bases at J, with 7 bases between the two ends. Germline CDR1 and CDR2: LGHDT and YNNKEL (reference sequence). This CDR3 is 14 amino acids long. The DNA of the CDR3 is TGTGCCAGCAGCCAAGAGTCACAGAACTATGGCTACACCTTC. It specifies CASSQESQNYGYTF.

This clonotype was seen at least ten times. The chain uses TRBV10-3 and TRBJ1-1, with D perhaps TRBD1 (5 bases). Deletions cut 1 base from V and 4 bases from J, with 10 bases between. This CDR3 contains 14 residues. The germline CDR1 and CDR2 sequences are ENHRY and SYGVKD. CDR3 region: CAISEWGRSTEAFF. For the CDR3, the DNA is TGTGCCATCAGTGAGTGGGGCAGGAGCACTGAAGCTTTCTTT.

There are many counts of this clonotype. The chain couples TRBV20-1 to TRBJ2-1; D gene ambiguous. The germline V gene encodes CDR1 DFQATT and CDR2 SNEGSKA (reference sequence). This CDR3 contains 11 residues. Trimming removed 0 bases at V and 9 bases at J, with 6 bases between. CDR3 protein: CSARDFPEQFF. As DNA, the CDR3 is TGCAGTGCTAGAGATTTCCCTGAGCAGTTCTTC.

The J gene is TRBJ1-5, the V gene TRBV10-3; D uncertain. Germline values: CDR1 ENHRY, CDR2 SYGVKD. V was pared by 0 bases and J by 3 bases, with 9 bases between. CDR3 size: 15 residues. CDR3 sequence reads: CAISESNGYNQPQHF. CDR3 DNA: TGTGCCATCAGTGAGTCGAACGGATACAATCAGCCCCAGCATTTT.

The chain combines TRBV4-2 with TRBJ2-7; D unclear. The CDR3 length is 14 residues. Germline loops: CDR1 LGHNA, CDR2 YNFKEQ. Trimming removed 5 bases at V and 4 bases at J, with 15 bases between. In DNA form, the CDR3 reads TGTGCCAGCAGCATCCGGGCCCAAGCTTACGAGCAGTACTTC. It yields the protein CASSIRAQAYEQYF.

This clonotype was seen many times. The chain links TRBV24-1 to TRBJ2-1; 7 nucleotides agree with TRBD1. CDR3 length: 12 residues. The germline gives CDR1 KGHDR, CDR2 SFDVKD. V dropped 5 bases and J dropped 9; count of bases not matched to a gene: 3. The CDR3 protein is CATSGQGREQFF. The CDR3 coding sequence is TGTGCCACCAGTGGACAGGGACGTGAGCAGTTCTTC.

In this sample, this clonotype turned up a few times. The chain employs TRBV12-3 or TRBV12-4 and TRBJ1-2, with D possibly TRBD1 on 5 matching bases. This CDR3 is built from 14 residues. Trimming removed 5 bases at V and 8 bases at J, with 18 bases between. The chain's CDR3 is CASSPADRKGGYTF. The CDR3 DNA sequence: TGTGCCAGCAGTCCGGCCGACAGAAAAGGCGGCTACACCTTC.

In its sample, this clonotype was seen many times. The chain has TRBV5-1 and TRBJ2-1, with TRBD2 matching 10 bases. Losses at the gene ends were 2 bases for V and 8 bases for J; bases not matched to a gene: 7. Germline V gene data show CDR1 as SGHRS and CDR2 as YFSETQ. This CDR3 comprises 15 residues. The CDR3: CASSFSGRRFDEQFF. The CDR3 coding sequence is TGCGCCAGCAGCTTTAGCGGGAGGCGGTTCGATGAGCAGTTCTTC.

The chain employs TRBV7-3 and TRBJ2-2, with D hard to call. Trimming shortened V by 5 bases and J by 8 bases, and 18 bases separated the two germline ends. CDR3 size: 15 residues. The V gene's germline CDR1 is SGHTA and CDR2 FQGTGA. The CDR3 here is CASSPRPAGLGELFF. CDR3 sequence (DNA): TGTGCCAGCAGCCCCCGCCCGGCTGGTTTAGGGGAGCTGTTTTTT.

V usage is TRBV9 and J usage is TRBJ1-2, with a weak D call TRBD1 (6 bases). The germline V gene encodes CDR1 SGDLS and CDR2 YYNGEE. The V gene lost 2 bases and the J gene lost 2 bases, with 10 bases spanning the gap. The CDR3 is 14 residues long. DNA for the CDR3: TGTGCCAGCAGCGTTCGGGGGGCCAACTATGGCTACACCTTC. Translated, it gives CASSVRGANYGYTF.

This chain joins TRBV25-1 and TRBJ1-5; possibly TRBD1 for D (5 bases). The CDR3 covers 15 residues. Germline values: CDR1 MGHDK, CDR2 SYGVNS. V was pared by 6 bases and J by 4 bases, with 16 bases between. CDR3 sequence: CASSPGTTLNQPQHF. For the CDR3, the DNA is TGTGCCAGCAGCCCCGGGACGACACTTAATCAGCCCCAGCATTTT.